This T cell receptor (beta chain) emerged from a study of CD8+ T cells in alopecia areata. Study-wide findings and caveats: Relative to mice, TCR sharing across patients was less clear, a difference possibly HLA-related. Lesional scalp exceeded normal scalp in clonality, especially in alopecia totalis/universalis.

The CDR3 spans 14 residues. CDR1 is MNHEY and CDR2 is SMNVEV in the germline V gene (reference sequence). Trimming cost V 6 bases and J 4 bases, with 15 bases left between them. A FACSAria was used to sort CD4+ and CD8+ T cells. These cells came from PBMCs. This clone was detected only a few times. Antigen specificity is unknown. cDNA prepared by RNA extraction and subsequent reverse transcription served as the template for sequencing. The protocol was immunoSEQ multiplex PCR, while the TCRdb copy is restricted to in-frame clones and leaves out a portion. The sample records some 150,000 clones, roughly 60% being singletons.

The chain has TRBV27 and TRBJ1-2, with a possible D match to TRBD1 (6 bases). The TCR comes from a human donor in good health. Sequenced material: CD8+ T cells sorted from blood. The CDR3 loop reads CASRAGGQLYGYTF. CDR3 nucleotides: TGTGCCAGCAGGGCTGGGGGACAACTCTATGGCTACACCTTC.